These T cell receptor beta chains were read from a single sample in a study of cytomegalovirus exposure and HLA in healthy donors. The method was immunoSEQ multiplex PCR; TCRdb's version includes in-frame clones alone and lacks a portion of them. The table records under 150,000 clones, 84% of them present only once. The sequencing input was PBMCs. The source is a man aged 45-65 years in good health and CMV-seronegative. CDR3s include the opening cysteine and the closing phenylalanine or tryptophan.

J gene	V gene	CDR3 protein
TRBJ2-7	TRBV27	CASSSGGPYEQYF
TRBJ2-2	TRBV2	CASSASLGTRGTGELFF
TRBJ2-7	TRBV15	CATSREEQSHPYEQYF
TRBJ2-7	TRBV7-2	CASSSRGTPSYEQYF
TRBJ1-4	TRBV5-8	CASSLLRGATNEKLFF
TRBJ2-4	TRBV29-1	CSVGGGALAKNIQYF
TRBJ2-1	TRBV5-5	CASSSGLAGAYNEQFF
TRBJ1-2	TRBV19	CASSTWDGSNYGYTF
TRBJ1-4	TRBV20-1	CSATYNEKLFF
TRBJ2-2	TRBV19	CASSTQGADGELFF
TRBJ2-5	TRBV5-4	CASRRDSEQETQYF
TRBJ2-5	TRBV7-2	CASRSTSYETQYF
TRBJ2-7	TRBV5-1	CASSWTGDTYEQYF
TRBJ2-7	TRBV27	CASSASGTGSYEQYF
TRBJ2-3	TRBV13	CASSTNLKLVPSTDTQYF
TRBJ1-1	TRBV10-3	CAISSRGLNTEAFF